This TCR beta chain is from a study of monozygotic twins with inflammatory bowel disease. Worth noting for this clonotype: No antigen is known for it.

Points from the study as a whole: None of the different T cell subtypes could be distinguished from one another. On the inverse Simpson index, IBD patients scored lower for TCRbeta diversity than healthy co-twins.

Germline lookup yields CDR1 LGHNA and CDR2 YNFKEQ. The length of the CDR3 is 14 residues. TCRdb re-called the 5' RACE reads; one entry per CDR3 protein, DNA not given. The table for this sample gives 150,000 to 200,000 distinct CDR3 sequences. The clonotype originates from a human donor with ulcerative colitis or Crohn's disease, or a healthy co-twin of an affected twin (not recorded which). Sequenced: blood. The chain employs TRBV4-2 and TRBJ2-3; there is no DNA to check the TCRdb D call of TRBD2. This CDR3 is CASSLYSGTDTQYF.